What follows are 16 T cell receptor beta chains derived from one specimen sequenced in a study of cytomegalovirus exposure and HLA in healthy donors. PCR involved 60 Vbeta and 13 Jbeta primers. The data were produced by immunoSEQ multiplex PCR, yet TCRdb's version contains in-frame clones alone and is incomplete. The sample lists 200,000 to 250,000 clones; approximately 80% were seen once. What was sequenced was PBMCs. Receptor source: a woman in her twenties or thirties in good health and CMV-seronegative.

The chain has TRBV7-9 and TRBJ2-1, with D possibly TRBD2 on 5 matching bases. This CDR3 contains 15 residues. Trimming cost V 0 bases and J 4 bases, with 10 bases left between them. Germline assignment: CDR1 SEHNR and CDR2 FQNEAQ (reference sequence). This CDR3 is CASSLAGPGYNEQFF. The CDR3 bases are TGTGCCAGCAGCTTAGCCGGACCGGGGTACAATGAGCAGTTCTTC.

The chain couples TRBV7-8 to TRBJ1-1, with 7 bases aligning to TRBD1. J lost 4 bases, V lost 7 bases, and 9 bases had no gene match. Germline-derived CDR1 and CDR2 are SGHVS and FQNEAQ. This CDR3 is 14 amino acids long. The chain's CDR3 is CASIPGPGGTEAFF. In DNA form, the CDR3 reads TGTGCCAGCATCCCTGGTCCAGGGGGCACTGAAGCTTTCTTT.

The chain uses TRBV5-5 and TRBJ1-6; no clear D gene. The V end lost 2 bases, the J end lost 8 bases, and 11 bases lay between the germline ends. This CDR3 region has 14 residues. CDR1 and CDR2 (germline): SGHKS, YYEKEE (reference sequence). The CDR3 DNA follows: TGTGCCAGCAGCTTAGAAGCTATGCATTCACCCCTCCACTTT. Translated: CASSLEAMHSPLHF.

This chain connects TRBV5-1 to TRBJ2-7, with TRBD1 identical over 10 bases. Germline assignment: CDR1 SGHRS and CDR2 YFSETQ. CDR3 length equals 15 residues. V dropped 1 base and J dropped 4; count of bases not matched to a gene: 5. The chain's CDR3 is CASSLRQGAWYEQYF. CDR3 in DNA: TGCGCCAGCAGCTTGAGACAGGGGGCTTGGTACGAGCAGTACTTC. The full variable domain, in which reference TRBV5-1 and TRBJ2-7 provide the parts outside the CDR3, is KAGVTQTPRYLIKTRGQQVTLSCSPISGHRSVSWYQQTPGQGLQFLFEYFSETQRNKGNFPGRFSGRQFSNSRSEMNVSTLELGDSALYLCASSLRQGAWYEQYFGPGTRLTVT.

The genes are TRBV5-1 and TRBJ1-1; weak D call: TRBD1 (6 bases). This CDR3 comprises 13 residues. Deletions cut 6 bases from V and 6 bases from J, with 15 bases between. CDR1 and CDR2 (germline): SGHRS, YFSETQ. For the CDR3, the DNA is TGCGCCAGCATGCAAGGGGGGGATTCTGAAGCTTTCTTT. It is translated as CASMQGGDSEAFF.

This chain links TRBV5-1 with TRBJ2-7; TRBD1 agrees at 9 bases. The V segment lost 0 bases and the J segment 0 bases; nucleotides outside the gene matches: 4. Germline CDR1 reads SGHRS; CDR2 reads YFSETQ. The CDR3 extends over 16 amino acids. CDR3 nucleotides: TGCGCCAGCAGCTTGGTAGGACAGGGGATCTCCTACGAGCAGTACTTC. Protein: CASSLVGQGISYEQYF.

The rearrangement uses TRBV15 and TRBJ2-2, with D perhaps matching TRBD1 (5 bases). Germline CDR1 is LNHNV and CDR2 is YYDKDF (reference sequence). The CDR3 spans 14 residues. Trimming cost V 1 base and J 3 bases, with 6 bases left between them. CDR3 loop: CATSRAGYTGELFF. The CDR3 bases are TGTGCCACCAGCAGAGCAGGGTACACCGGGGAGCTGTTTTTT.

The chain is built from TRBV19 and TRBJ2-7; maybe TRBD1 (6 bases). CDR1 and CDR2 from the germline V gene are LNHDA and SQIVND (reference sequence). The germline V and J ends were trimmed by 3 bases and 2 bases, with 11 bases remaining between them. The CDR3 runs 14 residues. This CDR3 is CASSIRDTTYEQYF. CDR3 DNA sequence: TGTGCCAGTAGTATCCGGGACACTACCTACGAGCAGTACTTC.

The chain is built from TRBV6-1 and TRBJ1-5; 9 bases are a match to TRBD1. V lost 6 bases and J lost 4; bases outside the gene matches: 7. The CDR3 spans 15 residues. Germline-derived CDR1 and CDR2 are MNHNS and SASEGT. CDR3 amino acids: CASSTGGWQNQPQHF. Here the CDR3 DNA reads TGTGCCAGCAGCACAGGGGGCTGGCAGAATCAGCCCCAGCATTTT.

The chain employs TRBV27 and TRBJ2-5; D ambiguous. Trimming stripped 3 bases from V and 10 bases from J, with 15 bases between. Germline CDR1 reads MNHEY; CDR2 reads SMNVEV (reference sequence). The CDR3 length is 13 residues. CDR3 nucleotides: TGTGCCAGCAGTTTCCGTACCCAAGGAGACCAGTACTTC. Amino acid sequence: CASSFRTQGDQYF.

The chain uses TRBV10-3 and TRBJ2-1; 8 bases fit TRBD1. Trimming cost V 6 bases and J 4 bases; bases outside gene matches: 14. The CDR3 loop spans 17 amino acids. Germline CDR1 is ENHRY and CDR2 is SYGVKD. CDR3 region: CAISSGTGLGRYNEQFF. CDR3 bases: TGTGCCATCAGCTCAGGGACAGGCCTGGGGAGGTACAATGAGCAGTTCTTC.

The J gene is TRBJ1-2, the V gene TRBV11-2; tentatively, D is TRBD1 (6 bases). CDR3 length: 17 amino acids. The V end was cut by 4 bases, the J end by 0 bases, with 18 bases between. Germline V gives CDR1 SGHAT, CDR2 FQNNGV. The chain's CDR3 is CASSYLSGARSNYGYTF. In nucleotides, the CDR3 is TGTGCCAGCAGCTACCTATCAGGGGCCCGCTCTAACTATGGCTACACCTTC.

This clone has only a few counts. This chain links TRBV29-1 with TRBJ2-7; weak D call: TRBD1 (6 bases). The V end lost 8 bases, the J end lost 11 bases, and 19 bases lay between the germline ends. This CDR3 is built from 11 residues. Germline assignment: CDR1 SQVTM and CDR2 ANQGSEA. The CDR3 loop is CSFSYREWEYF. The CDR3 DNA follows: TGCAGCTTCTCCTACAGGGAATGGGAGTACTTC.

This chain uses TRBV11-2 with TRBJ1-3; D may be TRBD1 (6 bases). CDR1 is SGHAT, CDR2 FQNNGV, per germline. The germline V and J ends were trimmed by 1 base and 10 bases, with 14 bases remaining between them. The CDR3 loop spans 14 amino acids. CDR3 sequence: CASSLGQGSATIYF. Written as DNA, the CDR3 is TGTGCCAGCAGCTTAGGGCAGGGGTCGGCTACCATATATTTT.

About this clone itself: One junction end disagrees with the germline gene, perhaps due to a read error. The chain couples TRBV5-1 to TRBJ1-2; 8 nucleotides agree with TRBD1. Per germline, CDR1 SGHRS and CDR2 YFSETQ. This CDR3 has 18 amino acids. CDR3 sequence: CASSILAGTGNSNYGYPF. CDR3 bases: TGCGCCAGCAGCATCTTAGCCGGGACAGGCAATTCCAACTATGGCTACCCCTTC.

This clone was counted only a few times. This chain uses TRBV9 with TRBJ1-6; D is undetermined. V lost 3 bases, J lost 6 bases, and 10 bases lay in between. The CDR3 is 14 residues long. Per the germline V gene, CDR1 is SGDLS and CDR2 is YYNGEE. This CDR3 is CASSGATPNSPLHF. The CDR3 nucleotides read TGTGCCAGCAGCGGGGCTACTCCTAATTCACCCCTCCACTTT.